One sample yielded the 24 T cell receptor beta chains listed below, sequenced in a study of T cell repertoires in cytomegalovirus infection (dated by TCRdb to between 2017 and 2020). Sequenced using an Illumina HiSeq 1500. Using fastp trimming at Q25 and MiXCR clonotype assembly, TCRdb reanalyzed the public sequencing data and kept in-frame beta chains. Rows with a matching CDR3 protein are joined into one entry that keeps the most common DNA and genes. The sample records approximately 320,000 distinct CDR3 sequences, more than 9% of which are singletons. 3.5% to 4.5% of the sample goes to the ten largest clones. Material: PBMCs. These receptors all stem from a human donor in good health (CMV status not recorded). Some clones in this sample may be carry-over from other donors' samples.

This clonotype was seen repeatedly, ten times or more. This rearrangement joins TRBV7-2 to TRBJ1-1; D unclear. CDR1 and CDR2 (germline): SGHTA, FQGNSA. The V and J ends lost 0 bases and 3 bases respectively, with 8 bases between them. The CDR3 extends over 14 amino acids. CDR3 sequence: CASSLARMDTEAFF. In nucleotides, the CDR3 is TGTGCCAGCAGCTTAGCCAGGATGGACACTGAAGCTTTCTTT.

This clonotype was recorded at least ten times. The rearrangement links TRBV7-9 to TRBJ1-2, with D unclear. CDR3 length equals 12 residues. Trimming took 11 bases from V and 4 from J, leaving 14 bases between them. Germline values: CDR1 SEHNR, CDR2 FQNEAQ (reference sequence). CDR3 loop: CAAVEETYGYTF. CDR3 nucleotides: TGTGCCGCGGTCGAGGAGACCTATGGCTACACCTTC. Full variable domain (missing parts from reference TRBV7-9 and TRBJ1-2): DTGVSQNPRHKITKRGQNVTFRCDPISEHNRLYWYRQTLGQGPEFLTYFQNEAQLEKSRLLSDRFSAERPKGSFSTLEIQRTEQGDSAMYLCAAVEETYGYTFGSGTRLTVV.

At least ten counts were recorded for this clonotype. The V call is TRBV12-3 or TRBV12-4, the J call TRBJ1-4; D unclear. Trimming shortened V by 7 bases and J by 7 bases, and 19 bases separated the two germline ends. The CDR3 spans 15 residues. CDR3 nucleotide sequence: TGTGCCAGCACCCCATCAGGATTGTTGGGTGAAAAACTGTTTTTT. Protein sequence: CASTPSGLLGEKLFF.

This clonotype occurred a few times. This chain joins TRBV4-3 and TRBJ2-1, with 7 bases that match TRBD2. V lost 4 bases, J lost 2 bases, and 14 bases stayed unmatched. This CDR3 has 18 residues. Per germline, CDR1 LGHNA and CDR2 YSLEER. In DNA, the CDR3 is TGCGCCAGCAGCCCGCAAGCGTCTAGCGGACAACCCTACAATGAGCAGTTCTTC. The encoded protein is CASSPQASSGQPYNEQFF.

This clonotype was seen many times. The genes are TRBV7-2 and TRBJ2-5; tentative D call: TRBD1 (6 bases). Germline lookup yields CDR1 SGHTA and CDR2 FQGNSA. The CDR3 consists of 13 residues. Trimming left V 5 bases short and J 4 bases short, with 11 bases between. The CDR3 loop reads CASSPRGGETQYF. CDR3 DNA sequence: TGTGCCAGCAGCCCCAGGGGTGGAGAGACCCAGTACTTC.

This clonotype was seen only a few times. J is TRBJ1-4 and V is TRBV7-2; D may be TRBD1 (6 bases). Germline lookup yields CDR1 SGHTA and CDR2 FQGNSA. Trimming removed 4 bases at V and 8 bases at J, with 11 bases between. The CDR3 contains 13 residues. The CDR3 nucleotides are TGTGCCAGCAGCTGGCAGGGGAAGGAAAAACTGTTTTTT. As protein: CASSWQGKEKLFF.

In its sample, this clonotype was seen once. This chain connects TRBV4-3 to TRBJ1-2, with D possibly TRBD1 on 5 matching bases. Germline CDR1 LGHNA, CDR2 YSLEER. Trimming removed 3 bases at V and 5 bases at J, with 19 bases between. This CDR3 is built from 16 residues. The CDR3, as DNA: TGCGCCAGCAGCCACGCGGGGTCAGGGCAGGAATATGGCTACACCTTC. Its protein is CASSHAGSGQEYGYTF.

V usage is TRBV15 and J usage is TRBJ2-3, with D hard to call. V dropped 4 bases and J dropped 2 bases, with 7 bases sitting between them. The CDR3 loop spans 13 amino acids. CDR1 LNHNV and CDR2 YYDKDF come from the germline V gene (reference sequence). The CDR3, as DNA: TGTGCCACCAGCACCCCCAACACAGATACGCAGTATTTT. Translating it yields CATSTPNTDTQYF.

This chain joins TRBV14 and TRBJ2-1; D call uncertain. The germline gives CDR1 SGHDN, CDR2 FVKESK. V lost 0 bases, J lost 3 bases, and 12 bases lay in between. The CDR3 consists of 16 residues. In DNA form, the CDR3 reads TGTGCCAGCAGCCAAGAACGAGCTTGGGACTACAATGAGCAGTTCTTC. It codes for CASSQERAWDYNEQFF.

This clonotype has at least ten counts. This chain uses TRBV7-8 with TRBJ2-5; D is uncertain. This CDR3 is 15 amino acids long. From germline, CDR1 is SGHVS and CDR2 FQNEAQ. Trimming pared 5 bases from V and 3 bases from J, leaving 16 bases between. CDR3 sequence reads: CASSPRPGREETQYF. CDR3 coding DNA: TGTGCCAGCAGCCCACGACCGGGTAGGGAAGAGACCCAGTACTTC.

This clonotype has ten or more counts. The CDR3 loop reads CATSDFQLQGHSGNTIYF. The CDR3 bases are TGTGCCACCAGTGATTTCCAACTACAGGGCCACTCTGGAAACACCATATATTTT. The chain has TRBV24-1 and TRBJ1-3; possible D gene TRBD1, 6 bases. Germline CDR1 and CDR2: KGHDR and SFDVKD. The V gene lost 1 base and the J gene lost 0 bases, with 15 bases spanning the gap. The CDR3 is 18 amino acids.

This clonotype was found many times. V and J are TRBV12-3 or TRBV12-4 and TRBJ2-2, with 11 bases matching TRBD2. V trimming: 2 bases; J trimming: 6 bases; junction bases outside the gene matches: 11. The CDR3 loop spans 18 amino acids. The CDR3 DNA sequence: TGTGCCAGCAGTTTAAACGTAGCGGGAGGGGTCCGCGCCGGGGAGCTGTTTTTT. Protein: CASSLNVAGGVRAGELFF.

CDR3 in amino acids: CASRSLGGGTMKQFF. CDR3 nucleotides: TGTGCCAGCAGATCCCTAGGGGGGGGTACAATGAAGCAGTTCTTC. The rearrangement uses TRBV12-3 or TRBV12-4 and TRBJ2-1, with D possibly TRBD2 on 7 matching bases. Trimming stripped 6 bases from V and 11 bases from J, with 23 bases between. This CDR3 has 15 amino acids.

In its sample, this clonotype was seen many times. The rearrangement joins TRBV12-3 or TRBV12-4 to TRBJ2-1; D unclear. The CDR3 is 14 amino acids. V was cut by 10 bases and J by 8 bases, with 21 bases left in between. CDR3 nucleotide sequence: TGTGCCATTCTCAAGGGCCCCCCTTTGTATGAGCAGTTCTTC. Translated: CAILKGPPLYEQFF.

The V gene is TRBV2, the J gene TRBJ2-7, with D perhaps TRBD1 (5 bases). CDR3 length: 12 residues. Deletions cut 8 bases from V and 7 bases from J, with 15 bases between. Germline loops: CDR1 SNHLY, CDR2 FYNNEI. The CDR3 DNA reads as TGTGCCAGCGACAGCCCTGTGGGAGAGCAGTACTTC. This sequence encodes CASDSPVGEQYF.

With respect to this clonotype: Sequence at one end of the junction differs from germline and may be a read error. CDR3 coding DNA: TGCGTCAGCAGCCAAGGGGGACAGGGGGCTAATGGCTACACCTTC. Translating it yields CVSSQGGQGANGYTF. V and J are TRBV4-3 and TRBJ1-2; TRBD1 matches 12 bases. The CDR3 runs 15 residues. Germline lookup yields CDR1 LGHNA and CDR2 YSLEER.

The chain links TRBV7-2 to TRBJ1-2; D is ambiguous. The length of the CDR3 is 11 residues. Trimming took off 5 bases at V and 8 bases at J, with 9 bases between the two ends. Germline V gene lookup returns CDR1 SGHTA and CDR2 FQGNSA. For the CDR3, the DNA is TGTGCCAGCAGCCTCAAAGGGGGCTACACCTTC. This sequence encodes CASSLKGGYTF.

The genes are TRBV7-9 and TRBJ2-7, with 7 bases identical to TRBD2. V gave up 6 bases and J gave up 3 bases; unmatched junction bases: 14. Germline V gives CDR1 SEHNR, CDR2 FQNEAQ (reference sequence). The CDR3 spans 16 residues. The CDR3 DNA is TGTGCCAGCAGTTCCCAGACTCCGCGGGGGTACTACGAGCAGTACTTC. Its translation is CASSSQTPRGYYEQYF.

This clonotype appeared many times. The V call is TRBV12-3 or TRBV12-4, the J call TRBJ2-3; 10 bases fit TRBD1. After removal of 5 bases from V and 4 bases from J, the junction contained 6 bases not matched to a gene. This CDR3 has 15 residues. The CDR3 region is CASSLRQGAADTQYF. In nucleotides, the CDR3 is TGTGCCAGCAGTCTCCGACAGGGGGCGGCAGATACGCAGTATTTT.

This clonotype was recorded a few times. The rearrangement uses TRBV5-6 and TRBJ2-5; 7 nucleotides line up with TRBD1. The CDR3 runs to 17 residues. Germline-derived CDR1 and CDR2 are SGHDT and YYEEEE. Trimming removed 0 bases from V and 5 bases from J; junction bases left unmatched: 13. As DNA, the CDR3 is TGTGCCAGCAGCTTGGACTCGGGACAGCTAAGGGTGGAGACCCAGTACTTC. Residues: CASSLDSGQLRVETQYF.

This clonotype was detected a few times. CDR3 in amino acids: CASSRDLQPQHF. The DNA of the CDR3 is TGTGCCAGCAGCCGGGATCTTCAGCCCCAGCATTTT. The chain uses TRBV5-4 and TRBJ1-5, with D hard to call. Looked up from germline, CDR1 is SGHNT and CDR2 is YYREEE (reference sequence). V shed 4 bases and J shed 6 bases, with 8 bases lying between them. The CDR3 totals 12 residues.

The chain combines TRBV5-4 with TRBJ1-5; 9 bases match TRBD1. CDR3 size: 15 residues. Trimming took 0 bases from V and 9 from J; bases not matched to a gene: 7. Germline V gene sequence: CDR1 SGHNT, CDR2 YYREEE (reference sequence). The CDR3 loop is CASSLGGQGPGPQHF. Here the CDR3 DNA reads TGTGCCAGCAGCTTGGGGGGACAGGGCCCTGGGCCCCAGCATTTT.

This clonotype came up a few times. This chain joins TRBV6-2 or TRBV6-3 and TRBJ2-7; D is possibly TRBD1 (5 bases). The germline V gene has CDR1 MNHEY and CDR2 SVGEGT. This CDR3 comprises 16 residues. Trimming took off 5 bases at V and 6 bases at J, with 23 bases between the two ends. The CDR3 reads CASSVERGPSSREQYF. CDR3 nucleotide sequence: TGTGCCAGCAGTGTCGAAAGGGGCCCCTCGTCTCGCGAGCAGTACTTC.

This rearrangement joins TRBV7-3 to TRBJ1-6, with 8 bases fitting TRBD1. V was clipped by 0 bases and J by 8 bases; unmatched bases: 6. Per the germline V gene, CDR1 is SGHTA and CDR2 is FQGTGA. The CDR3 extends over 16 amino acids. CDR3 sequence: CASSLTRTGSDSPLHF. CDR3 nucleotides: TGTGCCAGCAGCTTAACCCGGACAGGGTCCGATTCACCCCTCCACTTT.